This is a list of T cell receptor beta chains from one sample in a study of Ad26.COV2.S vaccination and SARS-CoV-2 variants. Repertoires were generated with immunoSEQ multiplex PCR, while TCRdb's copy carries only in-frame clones and drops some. The profile shows about 400,000 clones, approximately 83% of them singletons. This specimen was peripheral blood, taken in a trial of Ad26.COV2.S vaccine versus placebo. These receptors originate from a person between 18 and 65 years old who received the Ad26.COV2.S COVID-19 vaccine or a placebo. Each CDR3 is given with its conserved first and last residue. The D gene is left open where the match is weak. Some rows mark clone size as missing; the rest say once, few, many or name a class of expanded clone.

v_gene	j_gene	abundance	d_gene	CDR3aa	CDR3nt
TRBV28	TRBJ2-7	.	.	CASSGHPVNSYEQYF	TGTGCCAGCAGTGGGCATCCCGTGAATTCCTACGAGCAGTACTTC
TRBV11-3	TRBJ2-7	.	.	CASRSGTPAYEQYF	TGTGCCAGCAGATCCGGGACGCCAGCCTACGAGCAGTACTTC
TRBV6-6	TRBJ2-3	.	.	CACRLRVIGSTDTQYF	TGTGCCTGTCGGTTGAGAGTGATTGGAAGCACAGATACGCAGTATTTT
TRBV19	TRBJ1-2	few	.	CASRWDGTYGYTF	TGTGCCAGTAGATGGGACGGGACCTATGGCTACACCTTC
TRBV27	TRBJ2-3	.	.	CASSDSTSADTQYF	TGTGCCAGCAGTGATTCAACCAGCGCAGATACGCAGTATTTT
TRBV10-1	TRBJ2-1	.	.	CASSDPHNEQFF	TGCGCCAGCAGTGACCCTCACAATGAGCAGTTCTTC
TRBV6-5	TRBJ1-1	.	.	CASSSRRGTNTEAFF	TGTGCCAGCAGTTCTCGCAGGGGCACGAACACTGAAGCTTTCTTT
TRBV11-2	TRBJ2-5	.	.	CASSIQETQYF	TGTGCCAGCAGTATCCAAGAGACCCAGTACTTC
TRBV7-6	TRBJ1-1	.	.	CASSSQQARSTEAFF	TGTGCCAGCAGCTCCCAACAGGCGAGGAGCACTGAAGCTTTCTTT
TRBV6-5	TRBJ2-7	.	TRBD2	CASQTSERVYEQYF	TGTGCCAGCCAAACTAGCGAAAGGGTCTACGAGCAGTACTTC
TRBV5-6	TRBJ1-6	.	.	CASSFLDPGNSPLHF	TGTGCCAGCAGCTTTTTAGATCCTGGGAATTCACCCCTCCACTTT
TRBV19	TRBJ2-1	once	.	CASSFTGTYNEQFF	TGTGCCAGTAGTTTTACGGGGACCTACAATGAGCAGTTCTTC
TRBV7-8	TRBJ1-4	few	TRBD1	CASSLDSGRGPEKLFF	TGTGCCAGCAGCTTAGATTCGGGCAGGGGGCCTGAAAAACTGTTTTTT
TRBV3-1/TRBV3-2	TRBJ2-1	.	TRBD1	CASRPIPGQGVPCGGRDEQFF	TGTGCCAGCAGACCCATCCCGGGACAGGGGGTCCCTTGCGGCGGGAGAGATGAGCAGTTCTTC
TRBV6-6	TRBJ1-5	.	TRBD1	CATNPGGVNQPQHF	TGTGCCACCAACCCAGGGGGCGTCAATCAGCCCCAGCATTTT
TRBV19	TRBJ2-5	.	.	CASGRALQETQYF	TGTGCCAGTGGAAGGGCTTTACAAGAGACCCAGTACTTC
TRBV7-9	TRBJ1-1	.	.	CASNLKARGAFF	TGTGCCAGCAACTTAAAGGCAAGGGGGGCTTTCTTT
TRBV4-1	TRBJ2-5	.	TRBD1	CASSRTGQVQETQYF	TGCGCCAGCAGCCGTACGGGACAGGTCCAAGAGACCCAGTACTTC
TRBV7-2	TRBJ1-5	.	.	CASSLVHSDQPQHF	TGTGCCAGCAGCTTAGTCCACTCGGATCAGCCCCAGCATTTT
TRBV15	TRBJ2-1	.	TRBD1	CATSRGTGKYNEQFF	TGTGCCACCAGCAGGGGGACAGGGAAGTACAATGAGCAGTTCTTC
TRBV19	TRBJ2-7	.	TRBD2	CASIRGRGGLAGGPAEQYF	TGTGCCAGTATACGGGGAAGGGGGGGACTAGCGGGAGGGCCGGCCGAGCAGTACTTC
TRBV7-2	TRBJ1-3	few	.	CASRNRASGNTIYF	TGTGCCAGCCGGAATAGGGCCTCTGGAAACACCATATATTTT
TRBV24-1	TRBJ2-3	.	.	CATSDRDRITDTQYF	TGTGCCACCAGTGACCGGGACCGTATCACAGATACGCAGTATTTT
TRBV6-5	TRBJ2-3	.	.	CASTRTEGSAQYF	TGTGCCAGCACCCGAACGGAGGGTTCGGCGCAGTATTTT
TRBV20-1	TRBJ1-4	.	.	CSASGPKLFF	TGCAGTGCTAGCGGGCCAAAACTGTTTTTT
TRBV10-1	TRBJ1-2	.	TRBD1	CASASGTGDGYTF	TGCGCCAGCGCGTCCGGGACAGGGGATGGCTACACCTTC
TRBV7-2	TRBJ1-1	.	.	CASGSRGGNTEAFF	TGTGCCAGCGGCTCCCGGGGAGGGAACACTGAAGCTTTCTTT
TRBV6-5	TRBJ1-6	.	.	CASRPPGSPLHF	TGTGCCAGCAGGCCCCCGGGGTCACCCCTCCACTTT
TRBV10-2	TRBJ2-2	once	TRBD2	CASGSGRRATGELFF	TGCGCCAGCGGTAGCGGGAGGAGGGCAACGGGGGAGCTGTTTTTT
TRBV24-1	TRBJ1-2	.	.	CATSPGDYGYTF	TGTGCCACCAGCCCAGGGGACTATGGCTACACCTTC
TRBV18	TRBJ2-3	once	TRBD2	CASSAGAHTDTQYF	TGTGCCAGCTCCGCGGGAGCCCACACAGATACGCAGTATTTT
TRBV6-2/TRBV6-3	TRBJ2-5	.	TRBD2	CASSRGGGQETQYF	TGTGCCAGCAGCCGCGGGGGGGGTCAAGAGACCCAGTACTTC
TRBV15	TRBJ2-2	.	.	CATSRGQGGTGELFF	TGTGCCACCAGCAGAGGACAGGGAGGCACCGGGGAGCTGTTTTTT